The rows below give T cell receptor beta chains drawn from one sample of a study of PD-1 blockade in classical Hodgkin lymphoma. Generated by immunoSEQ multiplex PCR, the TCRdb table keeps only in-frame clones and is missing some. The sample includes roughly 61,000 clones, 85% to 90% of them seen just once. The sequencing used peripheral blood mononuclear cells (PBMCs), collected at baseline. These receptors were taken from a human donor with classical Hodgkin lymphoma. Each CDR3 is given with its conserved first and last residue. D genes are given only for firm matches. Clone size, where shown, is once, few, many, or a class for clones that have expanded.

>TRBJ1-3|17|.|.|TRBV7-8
CASSNRQLLYSGNTIYF
TGTGCCAGCAGCAACCGACAGCTTTTATACTCTGGAAACACCATATATTTT
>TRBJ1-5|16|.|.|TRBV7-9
CASSREGTGGSQPQHF
TGTGCCAGCAGCCGCGAAGGAACGGGGGGAAGTCAGCCCCAGCATTTT
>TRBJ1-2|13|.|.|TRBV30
CAWSPTDFGGYTF
TGTGCCTGGAGCCCCACGGATTTTGGGGGCTACACCTTC
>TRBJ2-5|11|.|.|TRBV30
CAWSLEKTQYF
TGTGCCTGGAGTCTGGAAAAGACCCAGTACTTC
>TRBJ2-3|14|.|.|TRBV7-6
CASSLAGGANTQYF
TGTGCCAGCAGCTTAGCGGGGGGGGCGAATACGCAGTATTTT
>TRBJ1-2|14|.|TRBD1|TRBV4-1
CASSQLQGGYGYTF
TGCGCCAGCAGCCAACTACAGGGGGGGTATGGCTACACCTTC
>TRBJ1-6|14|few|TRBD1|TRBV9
CASSDGDRNSPLHF
TGTGCCAGCAGCGATGGGGACAGAAATTCACCCCTCCACTTT
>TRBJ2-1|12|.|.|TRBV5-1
CASSLQGFEQFF
TGCGCCAGCAGCCTACAGGGTTTTGAGCAGTTCTTC
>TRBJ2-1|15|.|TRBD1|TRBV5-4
CASSPDRTSYNEQFF
TGTGCCAGCAGCCCGGACAGGACCTCCTACAATGAGCAGTTCTTC
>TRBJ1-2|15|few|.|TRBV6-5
CASSWTEAFDYGYTF
TGTGCCAGCAGTTGGACGGAGGCCTTTGACTATGGCTACACCTTC
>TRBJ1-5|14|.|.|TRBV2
CASTEVGSNQPQHF
TGTGCCAGCACTGAGGTAGGGAGCAATCAGCCCCAGCATTTT
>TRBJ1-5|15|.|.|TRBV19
CASSIDQDRNQPQHF
TGTGCCAGTAGTATAGATCAGGATAGGAATCAGCCCCAGCATTTT
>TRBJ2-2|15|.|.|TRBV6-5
CASRRGRGSSGELFF
TGTGCCAGCAGGAGGGGTAGGGGAAGCTCCGGGGAGCTGTTTTTT
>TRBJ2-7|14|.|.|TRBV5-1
CASSSQGGVDEQYF
TGCGCCAGCAGCTCACAGGGAGGTGTGGACGAGCAGTACTTC
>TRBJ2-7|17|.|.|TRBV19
CASSISTGLGGDNEQYF
TGTGCCAGTAGTATATCCACCGGGCTCGGGGGTGACAACGAGCAGTACTTC
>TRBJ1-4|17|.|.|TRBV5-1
CASSKTSGAVTNEKLFF
TGCGCCAGCAGCAAGACCTCAGGGGCGGTAACTAATGAAAAACTGTTTTTT
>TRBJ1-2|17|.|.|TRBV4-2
CASSQQGTTANYYGYTF
TGTGCCAGCAGCCAACAAGGGACAACAGCAAACTACTATGGCTACACCTTC
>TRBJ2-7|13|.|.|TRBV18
CASSPTANTEQYF
TGTGCCAGCTCGCCGACAGCAAATACGGAGCAGTACTTC
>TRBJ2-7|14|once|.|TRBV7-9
CASGFQRGGYEQYF
TGTGCCAGCGGCTTTCAGAGGGGGGGTTACGAGCAGTACTTC
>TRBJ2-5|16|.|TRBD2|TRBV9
CASSVTSGGLGETQYF
TGTGCCAGCAGCGTGACGAGCGGGGGGTTAGGTGAGACCCAGTACTTC
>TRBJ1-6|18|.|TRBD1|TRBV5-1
CASSYKGQGSSYNSPLHF
TGCGCCAGCAGCTACAAGGGACAGGGGAGCTCCTATAATTCACCCCTCCACTTT
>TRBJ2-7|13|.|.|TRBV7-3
CASSLDVTYEQYF
TGTGCCAGCAGCTTAGACGTAACCTACGAGCAGTACTTC
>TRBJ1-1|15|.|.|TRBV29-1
CSVVPPRGGNTEAFF
TGCAGCGTTGTCCCCCCGAGGGGAGGGAACACTGAAGCTTTCTTT
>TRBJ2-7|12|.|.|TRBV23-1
CASSPTEHEQYF
TGCGCCAGCAGTCCAACCGAACACGAGCAGTACTTC
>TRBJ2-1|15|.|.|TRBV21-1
CASSVLVAEEDEQFF
TGTGCCAGCAGCGTCCTAGTGGCGGAGGAGGATGAGCAGTTCTTC
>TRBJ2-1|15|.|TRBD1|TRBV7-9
CASSSRDSYYNEQFF
TGTGCCAGCAGCTCCCGGGACAGCTACTACAATGAGCAGTTCTTC
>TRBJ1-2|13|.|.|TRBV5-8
CASSLLSSNGYTF
TGTGCCAGCAGCTTGCTGTCTTCTAATGGCTACACCTTC
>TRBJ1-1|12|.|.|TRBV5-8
CASSTATGLAFF
TGTGCCAGCAGCACGGCGACCGGACTGGCTTTCTTT
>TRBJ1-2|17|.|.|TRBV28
CASTEGGRMLRAYGYTF
TGTGCCAGCACCGAAGGGGGGCGGATGCTTCGGGCTTATGGCTACACCTTC
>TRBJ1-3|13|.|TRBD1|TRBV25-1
CASSATGSRTIYF
TGTGCCAGCAGTGCGACAGGGAGTCGCACCATATATTTT
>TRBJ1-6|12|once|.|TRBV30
CAWKQVNSPLHF
TGTGCCTGGAAGCAGGTTAATTCACCCCTCCACTTT
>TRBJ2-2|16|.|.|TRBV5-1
CASNPGLRGNTGELFF
TGCGCCAGCAACCCCGGACTTAGGGGGAACACCGGGGAGCTGTTTTTT
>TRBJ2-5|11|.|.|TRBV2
CASAPEETQYF
TGTGCCAGCGCCCCCGAAGAGACCCAGTACTTC
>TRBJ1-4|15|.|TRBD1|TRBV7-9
CASSSTGAANEKLFF
TGTGCCAGCAGCTCCACAGGGGCTGCGAATGAAAAACTGTTTTTT
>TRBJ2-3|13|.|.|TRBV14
CASSQHYMGTQYF
TGTGCCAGCAGCCAACACTATATGGGTACGCAGTATTTT
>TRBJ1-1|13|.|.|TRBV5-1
CASHNFGDSEAFF
TGCGCCAGCCACAATTTTGGGGACTCTGAAGCTTTCTTT
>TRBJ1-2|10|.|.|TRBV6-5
CASYHGGYTF
TGTGCCAGCTATCACGGAGGCTACACCTTC
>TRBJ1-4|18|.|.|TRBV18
CASSPRTNTGKINEKLFF
TGTGCCAGCTCACCACGAACTAACACCGGAAAGATTAATGAAAAACTGTTTTTT
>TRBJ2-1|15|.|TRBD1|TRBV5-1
CASSRDRVDLGEQFF
TGCGCCAGCAGCCGGGACAGGGTGGATCTAGGTGAGCAGTTCTTC
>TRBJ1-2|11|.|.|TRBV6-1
CASSLNYGYTF
TGTGCCAGCAGTCTTAACTATGGCTACACCTTC
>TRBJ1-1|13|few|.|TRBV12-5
CASGLEVNTEAFF
TGTGCTAGTGGTTTGGAAGTAAACACTGAAGCTTTCTTT
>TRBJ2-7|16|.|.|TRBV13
CASSLHIGPLGYEQYF
TGTGCCAGCAGCTTACATATTGGACCCCTGGGGTACGAGCAGTACTTC
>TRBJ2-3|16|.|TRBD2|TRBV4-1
CASSQVIAGGLDTQYF
TGCGCCAGCAGCCAAGTCATAGCGGGGGGACTAGATACGCAGTATTTT
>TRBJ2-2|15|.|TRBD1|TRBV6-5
CASSSTGENTGELFF
TGTGCCAGCAGTTCGACAGGGGAGAACACCGGGGAGCTGTTTTTT
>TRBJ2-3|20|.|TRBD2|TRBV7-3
CASSLTPPLTSGGARDTQYF
TGTGCCAGCAGCTTAACACCGCCCCTCACTAGCGGGGGGGCCAGAGATACGCAGTATTTT
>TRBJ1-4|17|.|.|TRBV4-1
CASSPVIGPGTNEKLFF
TGCGCCAGCAGCCCGGTTATTGGGCCTGGGACTAATGAAAAACTGTTTTTT
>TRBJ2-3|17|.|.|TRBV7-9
CASSYLGGQGYTDTQYF
TGTGCCAGCAGCTACCTGGGGGGCCAGGGTTACACAGATACGCAGTATTTT
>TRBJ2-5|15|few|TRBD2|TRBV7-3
CASSLTGGIEETQYF
TGTGCCAGCAGCTTAACCGGGGGGATTGAGGAGACCCAGTACTTC
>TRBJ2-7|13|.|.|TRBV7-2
CASSFFPSYEQYF
TGTGCCAGCAGCTTTTTTCCCTCCTACGAGCAGTACTTC
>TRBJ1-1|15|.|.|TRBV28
CASNPPGGGNTEAFF
TGTGCCAGCAACCCCCCGGGGGGGGGCAACACTGAAGCTTTCTTT